Following are 27 T cell receptor beta chains from one sample sequenced in a study of T-cell reconstitution after alpha-beta-depleted transplantation in children. Unique molecular identifiers were used to barcode this TCRbeta library. TCRdb re-called the PCR reads through MiXCR, storing one row per CDR3 protein. The table lists about 980,000 distinct CDR3 sequences, around 30% of them singletons. The sample in question was PBMCs, mostly from graft donor cells, obtained 360 days after TCRalphabeta/CD19-depleted stem cell transplant. Every receptor here comes from a boy under three years old who had a stem cell transplant for SCID, so the T cells may come from the graft donor.

The CDR3 is CASSFQPATSGGRANTGELFF. In DNA form, the CDR3 reads TGCGCCAGCAGCTTCCAACCCGCGACTAGCGGGGGGCGCGCGAACACCGGGGAGCTGTTTTTT. The chain joins TRBV5-1 to TRBJ2-2, with 13 bases fitting TRBD2. The J segment lost 0 bases and the V segment lost 2 bases, leaving 13 bases of the junction unmatched. Looked up from germline, CDR1 is SGHRS and CDR2 is YFSETQ. There are 21 residues in the CDR3.

This chain connects TRBV29-1 to TRBJ2-7; either TRBD1 or TRBD2 may supply D (5 bases each). The CDR3 extends over 12 amino acids. V lost 6 bases and J lost 5, with 14 bases in between. Germline values: CDR1 SQVTM, CDR2 ANQGSEA. The DNA for the CDR3 is TGCAGCGTGGGGGTGACAAGGAACGAGCAGTACTTC. Its protein is CSVGVTRNEQYF.

The V call is TRBV6-2 or TRBV6-3, the J call TRBJ2-5; D may correspond to TRBD1 or TRBD2 (6 bases each). This CDR3 is 15 amino acids long. V lost 6 bases and J 4 bases, leaving 18 bases between the germline ends. Germline V CDR1 and CDR2: MNHEY, SVGEGT. Here the CDR3 reads CASRDGGLPGETQYF. In nucleotides, the CDR3 is TGTGCCAGCAGGGACGGGGGCCTTCCAGGAGAGACCCAGTACTTC.

This clonotype was counted a few times. V gene TRBV28 combines with J gene TRBJ2-1; 7 nucleotides align to TRBD1. The J segment lost 1 base and the V segment lost 5 bases, leaving 5 bases of the junction unmatched. Per the germline V gene, CDR1 is MDHEN and CDR2 is SYDVKM. This CDR3 is 15 amino acids long. The CDR3 loop is CASSPDRESYNEQFF. In nucleotides, the CDR3 is TGTGCCAGCAGTCCAGACAGGGAATCCTACAATGAGCAGTTCTTC.

This clonotype was found a few times. The V and J genes are TRBV7-3 and TRBJ2-7; possibly TRBD1 or TRBD2 for D (5 bases each). Trimming took 0 bases from V and 2 from J, leaving 11 bases between them. The CDR3 extends over 15 amino acids. Looked up from germline, CDR1 is SGHTA and CDR2 is FQGTGA. CDR3 sequence reads: CASSLTGVSPYEQYF. In nucleotides, the CDR3 is TGTGCCAGCAGCTTAACGGGGGTTTCGCCCTACGAGCAGTACTTC.

In this sample, this clonotype turned up a few times. CDR3 DNA sequence: TGCGCCAGCAGCTGGGGACAGCCCGAAACTGAAGCTTTCTTT. Encoded protein: CASSWGQPETEAFF. This chain connects TRBV5-1 to TRBJ1-1, with TRBD1 matching over 7 bases. V trimming: 3 bases; J trimming: 5 bases; junction bases outside the gene matches: 7. The CDR3 totals 14 residues. CDR1 is SGHRS, CDR2 YFSETQ, per germline. Full variable domain (missing parts from reference TRBV5-1 and TRBJ1-1): KAGVTQTPRYLIKTRGQQVTLSCSPISGHRSVSWYQQTPGQGLQFLFEYFSETQRNKGNFPGRFSGRQFSNSRSEMNVSTLELGDSALYLCASSWGQPETEAFFGQGTRLTVV.

This clonotype was seen only a few times. The chain carries TRBV24-1 and TRBJ1-5; TRBD1 aligns across 9 bases. Unmatched junction bases numbered 7, after V lost 8 bases and J lost 6 bases. Germline CDR1 and CDR2: KGHDR and SFDVKD. The CDR3 sequence is 14 residues long. CDR3: CATTLQGAVQPQHF. The CDR3 bases are TGTGCCACCACCTTACAGGGGGCAGTTCAGCCCCAGCATTTT.

The chain links TRBV7-9 to TRBJ1-1; tentatively, D is TRBD1 (5 bases). The CDR3 spans 12 residues. V lost 5 bases and J 10 bases, leaving 14 bases between the germline ends. Germline CDR1 reads SEHNR; CDR2 reads FQNEAQ (reference sequence). CDR3 coding DNA: TGTGCCAGCAGCGCAGTACAGGAAGGAGCTTTCTTT. It encodes CASSAVQEGAFF.

The chain combines TRBV10-3 with TRBJ2-1; TRBD1 is a possible D gene (6 bases). This CDR3 has 17 residues. The ends were cut back, 8 bases at V and 9 bases at J, with 29 bases in the middle. CDR1 and CDR2 (germline): ENHRY, SYGVKD. CDR3 residues: CAIDKVNSSPGAGEQFF. The CDR3 DNA reads TGTGCCATCGACAAGGTTAACAGTTCTCCAGGGGCGGGTGAGCAGTTCTTC.

V usage is TRBV20-1 and J usage is TRBJ2-3; TRBD2 matches 8 bases. The trim removed 6 bases at V and 4 bases at J, leaving 9 bases unmatched. Germline CDR1 reads DFQATT; CDR2 reads SNEGSKA (reference sequence). The CDR3 has 14 amino acids. The CDR3 DNA reads as TGCAGTGCCCCCCCGGGGGGGCCCTCAGATACGCAGTATTTT. It yields the protein CSAPPGGPSDTQYF.

This clonotype was counted between two and nine times. V usage is TRBV29-1 and J usage is TRBJ2-7; the D is unclear. Germline lookup yields CDR1 SQVTM and CDR2 ANQGSEA. The CDR3 length is 14 residues. The germline V and J ends were trimmed by 0 bases and 2 bases, with 11 bases remaining between them. The CDR3 DNA is TGCAGCGTTGAAGATCGAGACACCCCCTACGAGCAGTACTTC. It is translated as CSVEDRDTPYEQYF.

The rearrangement links TRBV28 to TRBJ2-5; D perhaps matches TRBD1 (6 bases). This CDR3 region has 14 residues. V was clipped by 5 bases and J by 5 bases, with 15 bases between them. The V gene's germline CDR1 is MDHEN and CDR2 SYDVKM. The CDR3 region has the DNA TGTGCCAGCAGTCATGGACAGTTCCGGGAGACCCAGTACTTC. Its protein product is CASSHGQFRETQYF. The complete variable domain, with remaining parts taken from reference TRBV28 and TRBJ2-5, reads DVKVTQSSRYLVKRTGEKVFLECVQDMDHENMFWYRQDPGLGLRLIYFSYDVKMKEKGDIPEGYSVSREKKERFSLILESASTNQTSMYLCASSHGQFRETQYFGPGTRLLVL.

Of note for this clonotype: This likely comes from a read error, as the CDR3 has no conserved phenylalanine or tryptophan at its end. This chain joins TRBV29-1 and TRBJ2-5; D not resolved. The ends were cut back, 4 bases at V and 1 base at J, with 7 bases in the middle. This CDR3 contains 12 residues. CDR1 SQVTM and CDR2 ANQGSEA come from the germline V gene. The CDR3 DNA is TGCAGCGTTGGGCTGTCCCAAGAGACCCAGTACCTC. Residues: CSVGLSQETQYL.

This sequence joins TRBV12-3 or TRBV12-4 and TRBJ1-5; D ambiguous. The CDR3 length is 15 residues. Trimming cost V 3 bases and J 6 bases, with 15 bases left between them. CDR3 nucleotide sequence: TGTGCCAGCAGTTTTAACGTGGCGTTGGGTCAGCCCCAGCATTTT. This codes for CASSFNVALGQPQHF.

Only a few counts were recorded for this clonotype. V gene TRBV29-1 combines with J gene TRBJ1-1; no clear D. The V end was cut by 6 bases, the J end by 4 bases, with 12 bases between. CDR3 size: 12 residues. CDR1 is SQVTM, CDR2 ANQGSEA, per germline. The CDR3: CSVQTVVTEAFF. CDR3 nucleotides: TGCAGCGTACAAACGGTTGTCACTGAAGCTTTCTTT. The whole variable domain, remainder taken from reference TRBV29-1 and TRBJ1-1, is SAVISQKPSRDICQRGTSLTIQCQVDSQVTMMFWYRQQPGQSLTLIATANQGSEATYESGFVIDKFPISRPNLTFSTLTVSNMSPEDSSIYLCSVQTVVTEAFFGQGTRLTVV.

CDR3: CASSLKAGVVYEQYF. DNA for the CDR3: TGTGCCAGCAGCTTAAAAGCGGGGGTTGTCTACGAGCAGTACTTC. This chain links TRBV7-3 with TRBJ2-7; 8 bases are a match to TRBD2. The CDR3 contains 15 residues. Germline CDR1 and CDR2: SGHTA and FQGTGA. J was trimmed by 3 bases and V by 1 base; bases with no gene match: 5.

This clonotype turned up a few times. The chain carries TRBV5-4 and TRBJ2-3; 8 bases align to TRBD2. The CDR3 spans 13 residues. Germline lookup yields CDR1 SGHNT and CDR2 YYREEE (reference sequence). V was clipped by 4 bases and J by 14 bases; unmatched bases: 12. The CDR3 coding sequence is TGTGCCAGCAGCGTAGCCGGAGGTCGGGGGGGGTATTTT. Translated, it gives CASSVAGGRGGYF. The entire variable domain, with the rest obtained from reference TRBV5-4 and TRBJ2-3, is as follows: ETGVTQSPTHLIKTRGQQVTLRCSSQSGHNTVSWYQQALGQGPQFIFQYYREEENGRGNFPPRFSGLQFPNYSSELNVNALELDDSALYLCASSVAGGRGGYFGPGTRLTVL.

About this clonotype: A read error may produce the germline difference seen at one junction end. This chain uses TRBV10-3 with TRBJ2-5, with 7 bases fitting TRBD1. Germline CDR1 and CDR2: ENHRY and SYGVKD. This CDR3 region has 14 residues. Written as DNA, the CDR3 is TGTGCCGTCAGGGGGACAGCCGAGGGAGAGACCCAGTACTTC. Translation: CAVRGTAEGETQYF.

This clonotype was seen a handful of times. This chain uses TRBV18 with TRBJ1-1; D is ambiguous. Trimming took off 3 bases at V and 9 bases at J, with 11 bases between the two ends. In germline, CDR1 is KGHSH, CDR2 LQKENI. The CDR3 has 12 amino acids. As DNA, the CDR3 is TGTGCCAGCTCACCGTCCCAGGACCAAGCTTTCTTT. Its translation is CASSPSQDQAFF.

The table lists this clonotype with a few counts. The chain joins TRBV6-1 to TRBJ1-5; D is possibly TRBD1 (5 bases). V lost 8 bases, J lost 6 bases, and 20 bases lay in between. The germline V gene encodes CDR1 MNHNS and CDR2 SASEGT. CDR3 length: 15 residues. The CDR3 DNA sequence: TGTGCCAGCTCGTGGGGGGACTCAGGGACTCAGCCCCAGCATTTT. Its translation is CASSWGDSGTQPQHF.

This clonotype was counted only a few times. The gene calls are TRBV20-1 and TRBJ2-1, with 14 bases lining up with TRBD2. J lost 8 bases, V lost 3 bases, and 27 bases had no gene match. CDR3 length: 22 amino acids. The germline V gene encodes CDR1 DFQATT and CDR2 SNEGSKA (reference sequence). The CDR3 loop reads CSASPPFPGTSGGVREVDEQFF. Here the CDR3 DNA reads TGCAGTGCTAGCCCTCCCTTCCCCGGGACTAGCGGGGGCGTCAGGGAGGTCGATGAGCAGTTCTTC.

The V call is TRBV12-3 or TRBV12-4, the J call TRBJ1-5; 9 bases fit TRBD1. V was pared by 6 bases and J by 8 bases, with 11 bases of the junction left unmatched. This CDR3 is 15 amino acids long. The chain's CDR3 is CASRPTGGLVKPQHF. The CDR3 nucleotides read TGTGCCAGCAGGCCGACAGGGGGTTTGGTGAAGCCCCAGCATTTT.

This clonotype was recorded a few times. This rearrangement joins TRBV10-3 to TRBJ2-7; D not resolved. Germline V CDR1 and CDR2: ENHRY, SYGVKD. The V and J ends lost 0 bases and 6 bases respectively, with 9 bases between them. This CDR3 has 13 residues. In DNA, the CDR3 is TGTGCCATCAGTGAGTCGGGGTCTGGCGAGCAGTACTTC. Its translation: CAISESGSGEQYF.

The V gene is TRBV7-9, the J gene TRBJ1-4, with unresolved D. V lost 5 bases, J lost 3 bases, and 16 bases lay in between. There are 16 residues in the CDR3. CDR1 is SEHNR, CDR2 FQNEAQ, per germline (reference sequence). The CDR3 DNA reads as TGTGCCAGCAGCCCACAGACACTCCACTCTAATGAAAAACTGTTTTTT. Protein sequence: CASSPQTLHSNEKLFF.

The chain has TRBV6-2 or TRBV6-3 and TRBJ2-7; no definite D call. CDR3 size: 12 residues. Germline V gene sequence: CDR1 MNHEY, CDR2 SVGEGT. V was shortened by 5 bases and J by 3 bases, with 8 bases between the two germline ends. CDR3 in amino acids: CASSRILYEQYF. In DNA form, the CDR3 reads TGTGCCAGCAGTCGGATTCTCTACGAGCAGTACTTC.

The rearrangement links TRBV9 to TRBJ2-5, with a tentative D call TRBD1 (6 bases). This CDR3 spans 15 amino acids. V was shortened by 3 bases and J by 4 bases, with 16 bases between the two germline ends. The V gene's germline CDR1 is SGDLS and CDR2 YYNGEE. For the CDR3, the DNA is TGTGCCAGCAGCGCTGGGAACAGGGTTCCAGAGACCCAGTACTTC. Its translation: CASSAGNRVPETQYF.

J is TRBJ1-4 and V is TRBV9; D remains ambiguous. V was cut by 2 bases and J by 8 bases, with 16 bases left in between. Germline V gives CDR1 SGDLS, CDR2 YYNGEE. The CDR3 length is 15 residues. The CDR3 DNA follows: TGTGCCAGCAGCGTTCTGGGAGGGAGGCACGAAAAACTGTTTTTT. This sequence encodes CASSVLGGRHEKLFF.